These 20 T cell receptor beta chains share one sample of origin, sequenced in a study of metastatic and nonmetastatic thyroid tumors. TCRdb re-called clones via MiXCR from the PCR reads. Of approximately 50,000 clones listed, approximately 22% were seen once; the top ten hold 4% to 5%. Patients had received no treatment of any kind before thyroid surgery. The sample taken for sequencing was blood. These receptors were taken from a female donor with papillary thyroid cancer or a benign thyroid nodule (not recorded which). Some clones in this sample may be carry-over from other donors' samples.

A few counts support this clone. The rearrangement joins TRBV28 to TRBJ2-3; tentative D call: TRBD2 (6 bases). The V end was cut by 1 base, the J end by 6 bases, with 11 bases between. From germline, CDR1 is MDHEN and CDR2 SYDVKM. CDR3 length: 14 residues. CDR3 sequence reads: CASSLSDYRDTQYF. In DNA, the CDR3 is TGTGCCAGCAGTTTATCGGACTACAGGGATACGCAGTATTTT.

There are a few counts of this clone. Its ends do not fully match the called genes, so a read error is possible. The rearrangement joins TRBV28 to TRBJ1-5; D perhaps matches TRBD1 (6 bases). CDR3 length: 16 amino acids. Germline V lookup: CDR1 MDHEN, CDR2 SYDVKM. The chain's CDR3 is CASSSGEVISNQPHHF. CDR3 nucleotide sequence: TGTGCCAGCAGTTCAGGGGAGGTGATTAGCAATCAGCCCCATCACTTT.

Details on this clone: Mismatch with germline at one junction end may stem from a read error. The chain joins TRBV5-1 to TRBJ1-1; tentative D call: TRBD1 (6 bases). The CDR3 sequence is 14 residues long. Germline V gives CDR1 SGHRS, CDR2 YFSETQ. The CDR3, as DNA: TGCGCCTGCAGCTTTGCCGGACAGACCACTGAAGCTTTCTTT. Protein: CACSFAGQTTEAFF.

This clone came up many times. This chain links TRBV4-1 with TRBJ2-1; the match to TRBD1 covers 8 bases. Trimming took 2 bases from V and 5 from J; bases not matched to a gene: 11. Germline CDR1 MGHRA, CDR2 YSYEKL. This CDR3 spans 17 amino acids. For the CDR3, the DNA is TGCGCCAGCAGCCAAATGACAGGGGCTATCGGGAACAATGAGCAGTTCTTC. Translated: CASSQMTGAIGNNEQFF.

Ten or more counts support this clone. The chain combines TRBV20-1 with TRBJ1-5, with D perhaps matching TRBD1 (6 bases). V gave up 8 bases and J gave up 1 base, with 9 bases separating them. This CDR3 spans 12 amino acids. Germline CDR1 and CDR2: DFQATT and SNEGSKA (reference sequence). DNA of the CDR3: TGCAGTCTAGGGGGGAGCAATCAGCCCCAGCATTTT. Translating gives CSLGGSNQPQHF.

This clone was detected a few times. This sequence joins TRBV12-5 and TRBJ2-7; 12 bases are a match to TRBD1. CDR3 size: 14 residues. V gave up 6 bases and J gave up 5 bases; unmatched junction bases: 5. In germline, CDR1 is LGHNT, CDR2 FRNRAP. The CDR3 is CASGRGQGADEQYF. CDR3 coding DNA: TGTGCTAGTGGCCGGGGACAGGGGGCCGACGAGCAGTACTTC.

Comments on this clone: This could be a read error, since a much larger clone is one nucleotide away. Other DNA variants within this sample encode the same CDR3. The chain couples TRBV5-6 to TRBJ2-6; D is perhaps TRBD1 (6 bases). V was trimmed by 5 bases and J by 4 bases, leaving 13 bases between them. The CDR3 length is 15 residues. The germline V gene has CDR1 SGHDT and CDR2 YYEEEE. CDR3 in DNA: TGTGCCAGCAGTATGACAGGCTCCGGGGCCAACGTCCTGACTTTC. Translating gives CASSMTGSGANVLTF.

The table lists this clone with many counts. The chain has TRBV19 and TRBJ1-4; D remains unclear. The ends were cut back, 5 bases at V and 7 bases at J, with 14 bases in the middle. Germline CDR1 reads LNHDA; CDR2 reads SQIVND (reference sequence). The CDR3 has 14 residues. The CDR3: CASSATWNTEKLFF. Written as DNA, the CDR3 is TGTGCCAGTAGTGCCACTTGGAACACTGAAAAACTGTTTTTT.

This clone was seen repeatedly, ten times or more. At one of its ends the junction is not consistent with the germline gene, which may arise from a read error. The chain is built from TRBV28 and TRBJ2-7, with D hard to call. There are 14 residues in the CDR3. Germline V gene lookup returns CDR1 MDHEN and CDR2 SYDVKM. The CDR3 reads CASSFVRPSDEQYF. The CDR3 DNA follows: TGTGCCAGCAGTTTTGTCCGCCCCTCCGACGAGCAGTACTTC.

This clone appeared many times. This chain joins TRBV5-1 and TRBJ2-2; 9 bases map to TRBD2. Trimming at V came to 1 base and at J to 4 bases, leaving 5 bases not matched to a gene. In germline, CDR1 is SGHRS, CDR2 YFSETQ. The CDR3 is 16 residues long. The CDR3 loop reads CASSLIAGVGTGELFF. CDR3 in DNA: TGCGCCAGCAGCTTGATAGCGGGAGTGGGCACCGGGGAGCTGTTTTTT.

This clone has ten or more counts. The J gene is TRBJ1-5, the V gene TRBV6-6; the D is unclear. The CDR3 contains 12 residues. V lost 2 bases to trimming and J lost 10 bases, with 9 bases between them. The germline CDR1 and CDR2 sequences are MNHNY and SVGAGI (reference sequence). CDR3 region: CASSYPLDPQHF. The CDR3 DNA reads TGTGCCAGCAGTTACCCCCTCGATCCCCAGCATTTT.

This clone was seen at least ten times. The rearrangement links TRBV7-2 to TRBJ1-5; D is possibly TRBD1 (6 bases). Per germline, CDR1 SGHTA and CDR2 FQGNSA. This CDR3 has 15 amino acids. V dropped 1 base and J dropped 2 bases, with 9 bases sitting between them. CDR3 sequence: CASSLVQGGNQPQHF. CDR3 sequence (DNA): TGTGCCAGCAGCTTAGTACAGGGCGGCAATCAGCCCCAGCATTTT.

In its sample, this clone was seen a few times. A much more abundant neighbour one base away suggests this may be a read error. The same CDR3 also results from other DNA sequences found in this sample. V gene TRBV7-2 combines with J gene TRBJ1-2; TRBD1 matches at 8 bases. CDR3 length equals 15 residues. The germline CDR1 and CDR2 sequences are SGHTA and FQGNSA. In DNA, the CDR3 is TGCGCCAGCAGCCTGAGGGACAGGCCTAACTATGGCTACACCTTC. This sequence encodes CASSLRDRPNYGYTF.

This clone was seen ten or more times. The V call is TRBV11-2, the J call TRBJ2-1; D is perhaps TRBD1 or TRBD2 (6 bases each). The CDR3 consists of 16 residues. CDR1 and CDR2 from the germline V gene are SGHAT and FQNNGV. V dropped 5 bases and J dropped 0 bases, with 14 bases sitting between them. The CDR3 loop reads CASSKRRGVSYNEQFF. The DNA for the CDR3 is TGTGCCAGCAGCAAGAGGAGGGGGGTCTCCTACAATGAGCAGTTCTTC.

This clone was recorded at least ten times. In the same sample, other DNA sequences code for this CDR3. The V and J genes are TRBV6-2 or TRBV6-3 and TRBJ2-1; TRBD2 agrees at 12 bases. V lost 5 bases and J lost 7; bases outside the gene matches: 12. CDR1 is MNHEY and CDR2 is SVGEGT in the germline V gene. The CDR3 has 17 amino acids. CDR3 sequence: CASSPRVGLAGGNEQFF. The CDR3 DNA reads TGTGCCAGCAGTCCCCGGGTAGGGCTAGCGGGAGGGAATGAGCAGTTCTTC.

The V and J genes are TRBV4-2 and TRBJ1-2; 9 bases fit TRBD1. CDR1 and CDR2 from the germline V gene are LGHNA and YNFKEQ. V lost 0 bases and J lost 9; bases outside the gene matches: 5. There are 14 residues in the CDR3. The CDR3 nucleotides are TGTGCCAGCAGCCAAGATGGCACAGGGGGCTGCTACACCTTC. Its protein is CASSQDGTGGCYTF.

This clone has a count of ten or more. V usage is TRBV7-9 and J usage is TRBJ2-2; no firm D call. Germline CDR1 and CDR2: SEHNR and FQNEAQ (reference sequence). Trimming took off 5 bases at V and 5 bases at J, with 6 bases between the two ends. CDR3 length: 12 residues. The CDR3 spells CASSRSTGELFF. The CDR3 coding sequence is TGTGCCAGCAGCCGCTCGACCGGGGAGCTGTTTTTT.

This chain joins TRBV18 and TRBJ2-7; no definite D call. V shed 2 bases and J shed 3 bases, with 11 bases lying between them. Germline V gene sequence: CDR1 KGHSH, CDR2 LQKENI. The CDR3 runs 14 residues. Here the CDR3 reads CASSPTLKGYEQYF. In DNA, the CDR3 is TGTGCCAGCTCACCAACACTGAAGGGCTACGAGCAGTACTTC. The variable domain in full, completed from reference TRBV18 and TRBJ2-7, reads NAGVMQNPRHLVRRRGQEARLRCSPMKGHSHVYWYRQLPEEGLKFMVYLQKENIIDESGMPKERFSAEFPKEGPSILRIQQVVRGDSAAYFCASSPTLKGYEQYFGPGTRLTVT.

This clone was observed a few times. It may be a read error: a sequence one base away is much more abundant. The CDR3 spells CASSPECPGELFF. CDR3 coding DNA: TGTGCCAGCAGTCCAGAGTGCCCCGGGGAGCTGTTTTTT. This chain links TRBV28 with TRBJ2-2; D remains ambiguous. Germline V lookup: CDR1 MDHEN, CDR2 SYDVKM. There are 13 residues in the CDR3. Deletions cut 5 bases from V and 6 bases from J, with 10 bases between.

The chain has TRBV3-1 and TRBJ2-1, with TRBD1 as a possible D gene (6 bases). Germline V CDR1 and CDR2: LGHDT, YNNKEL (reference sequence). This CDR3 region has 12 residues. V was clipped by 8 bases and J by 9 bases, with 14 bases between them. The CDR3 nucleotides are TGTGCCAGCGACCCCCAAGGGGGTGAGCAGTTCTTC. It yields the protein CASDPQGGEQFF.